The 26 T cell receptor beta chains presented below share a single source sample, sequenced in a study of blood T cell repertoires in COVID-19. Repertoires were generated with immunoSEQ multiplex PCR, while TCRdb's copy carries only in-frame clones and drops some. The table includes 90,000 to 100,000 clones, around 85% detected once. The specimen sequenced was peripheral blood. The origin of the receptors is a man aged 55 to 70 with acute or convalescent COVID-19.

In the case of this clone: This is likely a read error, given that the CDR3 carries no conserved phenylalanine or tryptophan at its end. The DNA is left out, because the CDR3 cannot be placed on it with certainty; the CDR3 is given as TCRdb lists it. This rearrangement joins TRBV18 to TRBJ1-1; TRBD1 is taken as the D call from the table, unchecked against the DNA. Both ends counted, the CDR3 spans 12 residues. CDR1 is KGHSH and CDR2 is LQKENI in the germline V gene. CDR3 protein: CASSPQGQTSTL.

This rearrangement joins TRBV9 to TRBJ2-6; D perhaps matches TRBD1 (7 bases). The germline CDR1 and CDR2 sequences are SGDLS and YYNGEE. V lost 3 bases, J lost 2 bases, and 15 bases lay in between. The CDR3 loop spans 17 amino acids. This chain's CDR3 is CASSARGDSAGANVLTF. In DNA form, the CDR3 reads TGTGCCAGCAGCGCGAGGGGGGACAGTGCTGGGGCCAACGTCCTGACTTTC.

The chain couples TRBV3-1 (or the pseudogene TRBV3-2) to TRBJ1-4; tentatively, D is TRBD1 (6 bases). The V gene lost 1 base and the J gene lost 7 bases, with 16 bases spanning the gap. The CDR3 contains 16 residues. Germline V gives CDR1 LGHDT, CDR2 YNNKEL (reference sequence). CDR3 nucleotides: TGTGCCAGCAGCCAAGCTGCAGGGGTTCTGATTGAAAAACTGTTTTTT. Amino acids: CASSQAAGVLIEKLFF.

The chain has TRBV27 and TRBJ2-3, with a tentative D call TRBD1 (5 bases). Germline CDR1 is MNHEY and CDR2 is SMNVEV (reference sequence). CDR3 length: 14 residues. Trimming stripped 3 bases from V and 5 bases from J, with 12 bases between. CDR3 sequence: CASSFWGVIDTQYF. In nucleotides, the CDR3 is TGTGCCAGCAGTTTTTGGGGCGTGATAGATACGCAGTATTTT.

The rearrangement joins TRBV5-4 to TRBJ1-5; the D is unclear. Trimming removed 0 bases from V and 5 bases from J, with 6 bases in between. Germline lookup yields CDR1 SGHNT and CDR2 YYREEE (reference sequence). The CDR3 is made up of 13 amino acids. CDR3 loop: CASSLAPDQPQHF. The CDR3 region has the DNA TGTGCCAGCAGCTTGGCTCCAGATCAGCCCCAGCATTTT.

This clone was counted a single time. This chain links TRBV6-6 with TRBJ2-1; D is uncertain. The CDR3 loop spans 11 amino acids. V lost 7 bases, J lost 6 bases, and 7 bases lay in between. CDR1 is MNHNY and CDR2 is SVGAGI in the germline V gene (reference sequence). CDR3: CASKQFNEQFF. The CDR3 nucleotides read TGTGCCAGCAAACAGTTCAATGAGCAGTTCTTC.

This clone was seen a few times. The V gene is TRBV28, the J gene TRBJ2-7; TRBD2 agrees at 11 bases. Trimming removed 1 base from V and 7 bases from J; junction bases left unmatched: 12. CDR1 is MDHEN and CDR2 is SYDVKM in the germline V gene. The CDR3 covers 17 residues. The CDR3 is CASSLLGRVAGGQEQYF. CDR3 sequence (DNA): TGTGCCAGCAGTTTATTAGGGAGGGTAGCGGGAGGGCAAGAGCAGTACTTC.

The rearrangement joins TRBV3-1 (or the pseudogene TRBV3-2) to TRBJ2-7; D not certain. The CDR3 is 15 amino acids. Looked up from germline, CDR1 is LGHDT and CDR2 is YNNKEL (reference sequence). V lost 2 bases and J 4 bases, leaving 15 bases between the germline ends. The CDR3 bases are TGTGCCAGCAGCCAAAAGAGGAACCAAGGTTACGAGCAGTACTTC. Its protein is CASSQKRNQGYEQYF.

The chain employs TRBV7-2 and TRBJ2-3; 12 bases fit TRBD2. The CDR3 consists of 15 residues. Germline trimming cut 8 bases from V and 4 bases from J; bases unmatched to any gene: 7. Per the germline V gene, CDR1 is SGHTA and CDR2 is FQGNSA. Here the CDR3 DNA reads TGTGCCAGCGGCCTAGCGGGGGGGCCCTCAGATACGCAGTATTTT. Translation: CASGLAGGPSDTQYF.

The chain links TRBV27 to TRBJ1-5; perhaps TRBD1 as D (5 bases). CDR3 length: 14 residues. V lost 8 bases and J lost 0, with 11 bases in between. Per the germline V gene, CDR1 is MNHEY and CDR2 is SMNVEV (reference sequence). The CDR3 coding sequence is TGTGCCAGCCGTCCGACAGCTAGCAATCAGCCCCAGCATTTT. Its translation is CASRPTASNQPQHF.

The chain links TRBV5-1 to TRBJ1-1; a weak D match, TRBD1 (6 bases). CDR1 is SGHRS and CDR2 is YFSETQ in the germline V gene. V was clipped by 4 bases and J by 3 bases, with 16 bases between them. CDR3 length: 15 residues. CDR3: CASSATGMEHTEAFF. CDR3 nucleotides: TGCGCCAGCAGCGCCACAGGGATGGAGCACACTGAAGCTTTCTTT.

The chain joins TRBV3-1 (or the pseudogene TRBV3-2) to TRBJ2-7; 10 nucleotides agree with TRBD2. The CDR3 is 15 amino acids. With 4 bases clipped from V and 2 bases from J, the junction kept 5 bases outside the gene matches. Germline V gene sequence: CDR1 LGHDT, CDR2 YNNKEL (reference sequence). The CDR3 protein is CASSPWTSGAYEQYF. The CDR3 nucleotides read TGTGCCAGCAGCCCCTGGACTAGCGGAGCCTACGAGCAGTACTTC.

In its sample, this clone was seen a few times. V and J are TRBV5-6 and TRBJ1-4, with D unresolved. CDR1 and CDR2 from the germline V gene are SGHDT and YYEEEE. Trimming stripped 0 bases from V and 4 bases from J, with 13 bases between. The CDR3 spans 16 residues. The CDR3 DNA sequence: TGTGCCAGCAGCTTGGATCGGGGTCATGGTAATGAAAAACTGTTTTTT. Protein product: CASSLDRGHGNEKLFF.

The gene calls are TRBV7-9 and TRBJ2-3, with 7 bases lining up with TRBD1. V shed 3 bases and J 3 bases; nucleotides not matched to a gene: 6. This CDR3 contains 15 residues. Per the germline V gene, CDR1 is SEHNR and CDR2 is FQNEAQ (reference sequence). The CDR3 region is CASSLGDRETDTQYF. The DNA for the CDR3 is TGTGCCAGCAGCTTGGGTGACAGGGAAACAGATACGCAGTATTTT.

This rearrangement joins TRBV19 to TRBJ2-7; weak D call: TRBD1 (6 bases). Germline lookup yields CDR1 LNHDA and CDR2 SQIVND (reference sequence). V gave up 8 bases and J gave up 3 bases, with 11 bases separating them. This CDR3 region has 12 residues. The DNA for the CDR3 is TGTGCCAGTCGGGACACCTACTACGAGCAGTACTTC. Protein product: CASRDTYYEQYF.

V usage is TRBV18 and J usage is TRBJ2-6, with 7 bases aligning to TRBD1. J gave up 1 base and V 6 bases, and 15 bases lay outside the gene matches. CDR1 and CDR2 (germline): KGHSH, LQKENI. The CDR3 runs to 19 residues. The CDR3 DNA reads TGTGCCAGCTCCGGGGACAGATCCTATCTCGGGTCTGGGGCCAACGTCCTGACTTTC. It codes for CASSGDRSYLGSGANVLTF.

The chain recombines TRBV7-8 with TRBJ2-5; TRBD2 is a possible D gene (7 bases). V shed 2 bases and J shed 5 bases, with 12 bases lying between them. The CDR3 is 14 amino acids. Germline V lookup: CDR1 SGHVS, CDR2 FQNEAQ. The CDR3 region is CASSLRGGGETQYF. CDR3 sequence (DNA): TGTGCCAGCAGCTTAAGGGGAGGGGGGGAGACCCAGTACTTC.

The chain is built from TRBV7-9 and TRBJ1-2; unclear D gene. The V and J ends lost 0 bases and 4 bases respectively, with 9 bases between them. The CDR3 loop spans 14 amino acids. The germline V gene encodes CDR1 SEHNR and CDR2 FQNEAQ (reference sequence). Here the CDR3 DNA reads TGTGCCAGCAGCTTAGCCCTCCAGGCCTATGGCTACACCTTC. Encoded protein: CASSLALQAYGYTF.

The rearrangement joins TRBV11-2 to TRBJ2-7; 7 bases match TRBD2. CDR3 length: 16 amino acids. Germline V gives CDR1 SGHAT, CDR2 FQNNGV. Trimming at V came to 1 base and at J to 2 bases, leaving 8 bases not matched to a gene. The CDR3 DNA reads as TGTGCCAGCAGCTTAGCCGGCGGGGGAGATACCTACGAGCAGTACTTC. Protein: CASSLAGGGDTYEQYF. Filled out from reference TRBV11-2 and TRBJ2-7, the complete variable domain reads EAGVAQSPRYKIIEKRQSVAFWCNPISGHATLYWYQQILGQGPKLLIQFQNNGVVDDSQLPKDRFSAERLKGVDSTLKIQPAKLEDSAVYLCASSLAGGGDTYEQYFGPGTRLTVT.

The chain has TRBV4-1 and TRBJ1-2; 11 bases agree with TRBD1. V was pared by 3 bases and J by 4 bases, with 4 bases of the junction left unmatched. The germline CDR1 and CDR2 sequences are MGHRA and YSYEKL. The CDR3 has 15 amino acids. The CDR3 here is CASSHAGTGGYGYTF. As DNA, the CDR3 is TGCGCCAGCAGCCACGCCGGGACAGGGGGCTATGGCTACACCTTC.

This chain connects TRBV28 to TRBJ2-1; D is possibly TRBD1 (5 bases). There are 14 residues in the CDR3. CDR1 is MDHEN, CDR2 SYDVKM, per germline. The V end was cut by 4 bases, the J end by 8 bases, with 15 bases between. CDR3 bases: TGTGCCAGCAGTTCGCTCACAGGAATCGATGAGCAGTTCTTC. As protein: CASSSLTGIDEQFF.

The rearrangement joins TRBV7-2 to TRBJ2-1; possibly TRBD1 for D (6 bases). In germline, CDR1 is SGHTA, CDR2 FQGNSA. Trimming shortened V by 4 bases and J by 0 bases, and 10 bases separated the two germline ends. The CDR3 is 15 amino acids. Here the CDR3 reads CASSSGTLSYNEQFF. Written as DNA, the CDR3 is TGTGCCAGCAGCTCCGGGACACTCTCCTACAATGAGCAGTTCTTC.

The chain has TRBV9 and TRBJ2-2, with 7 bases aligning to TRBD1. The germline gives CDR1 SGDLS, CDR2 YYNGEE. V lost 0 bases and J lost 5; bases outside the gene matches: 7. The CDR3 runs to 16 residues. The CDR3 DNA reads TGTGCCAGCAGCGTAGCCCCAGGGGGTTGGACCGGGGAGCTGTTTTTT. This codes for CASSVAPGGWTGELFF.

This clone was picked up one time. The chain combines TRBV5-1 with TRBJ2-2; no definite D call. V was pared by 2 bases and J by 2 bases, with 10 bases between. Looked up from germline, CDR1 is SGHRS and CDR2 is YFSETQ. This CDR3 has 15 residues. The CDR3 bases are TGCGCCAGCAGCTTACGCGCGACTAACACCGGGGAGCTGTTTTTT. Translating gives CASSLRATNTGELFF.

The chain links TRBV7-9 to TRBJ2-1; 8 bases are shared with TRBD2. The junction had 10 bases not matched to a gene; V was cut back by 5 bases and J by 4 bases. The CDR3 length is 16 residues. CDR1 is SEHNR and CDR2 is FQNEAQ in the germline V gene (reference sequence). CDR3 bases: TGTGCCAGCAGCCCAGCCCTGGAGCGGGGGTACAATGAGCAGTTCTTC. Protein product: CASSPALERGYNEQFF.

V gene TRBV5-1 combines with J gene TRBJ1-1; D is possibly TRBD1 (5 bases). The V gene's germline CDR1 is SGHRS and CDR2 YFSETQ. V lost 4 bases and J 5 bases, leaving 15 bases between the germline ends. CDR3 size: 14 residues. This chain's CDR3 is CASSGNQGGTEAFF. The CDR3, as DNA: TGCGCCAGCAGCGGTAATCAGGGTGGAACTGAAGCTTTCTTT.